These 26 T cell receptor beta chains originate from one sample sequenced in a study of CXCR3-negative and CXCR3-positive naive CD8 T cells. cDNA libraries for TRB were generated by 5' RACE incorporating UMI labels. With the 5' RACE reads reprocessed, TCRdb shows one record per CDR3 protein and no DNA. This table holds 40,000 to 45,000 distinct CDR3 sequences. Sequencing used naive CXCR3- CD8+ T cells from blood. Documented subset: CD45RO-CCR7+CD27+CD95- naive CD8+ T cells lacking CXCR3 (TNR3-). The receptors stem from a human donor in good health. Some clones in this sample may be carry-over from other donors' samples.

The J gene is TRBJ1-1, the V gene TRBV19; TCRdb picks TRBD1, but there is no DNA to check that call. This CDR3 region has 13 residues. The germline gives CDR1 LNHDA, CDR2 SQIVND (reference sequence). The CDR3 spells CASIMGANTEAFF.

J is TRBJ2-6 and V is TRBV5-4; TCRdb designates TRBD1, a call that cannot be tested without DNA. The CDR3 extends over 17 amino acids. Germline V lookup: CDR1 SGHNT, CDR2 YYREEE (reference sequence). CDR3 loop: CASSSPDRASGANVLTF.

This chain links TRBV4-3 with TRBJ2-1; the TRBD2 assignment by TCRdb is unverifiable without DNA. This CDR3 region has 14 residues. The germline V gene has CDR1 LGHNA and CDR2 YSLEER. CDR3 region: CASSQGLAGDEQFF.

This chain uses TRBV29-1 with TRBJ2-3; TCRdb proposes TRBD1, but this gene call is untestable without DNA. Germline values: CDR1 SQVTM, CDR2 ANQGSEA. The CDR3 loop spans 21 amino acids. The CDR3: CSVEDPRGAHTTRSNTDTQYF.

The CDR3 sequence: CSARVGEGTYEQYF. The V and J genes are TRBV20-1 and TRBJ2-7; without DNA, the TCRdb call of TRBD1 cannot be checked. The germline V gene has CDR1 DFQATT and CDR2 SNEGSKA (reference sequence). The CDR3 covers 14 residues.

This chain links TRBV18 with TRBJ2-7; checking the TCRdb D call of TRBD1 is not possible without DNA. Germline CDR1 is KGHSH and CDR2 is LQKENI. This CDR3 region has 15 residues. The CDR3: CASSPPDSYSYEQYF.

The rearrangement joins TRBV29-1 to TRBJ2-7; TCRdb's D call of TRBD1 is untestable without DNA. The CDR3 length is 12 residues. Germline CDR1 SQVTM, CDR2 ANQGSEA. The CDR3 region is CSVRDRVYEQYF.

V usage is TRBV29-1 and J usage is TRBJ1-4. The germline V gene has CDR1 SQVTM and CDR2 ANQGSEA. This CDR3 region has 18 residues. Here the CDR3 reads CSVEEFTGRALSNEKLFF.

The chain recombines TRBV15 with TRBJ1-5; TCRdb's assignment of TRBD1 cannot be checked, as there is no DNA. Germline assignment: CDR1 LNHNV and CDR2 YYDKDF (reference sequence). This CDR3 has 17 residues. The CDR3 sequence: CATSRSQGSYSNQPQHF. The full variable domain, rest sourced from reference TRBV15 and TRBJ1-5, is DAMVIQNPRYQVTQFGKPVTLSCSQTLNHNVMYWYQQKSSQAPKLLFHYYDKDFNNEADTPDNFQSRRPNTSFCFLDIRSPGLGDTAMYLCATSRSQGSYSNQPQHFGDGTRLSIL.

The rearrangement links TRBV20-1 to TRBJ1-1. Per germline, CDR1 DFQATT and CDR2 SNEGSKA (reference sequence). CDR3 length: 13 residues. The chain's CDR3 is CSALGSVNTEAFF.

This CDR3 is CASSVRGLSGANVLTF. The rearrangement links TRBV9 to TRBJ2-6; absent DNA, TCRdb's TRBD2 call cannot be checked. The CDR3 spans 16 residues. CDR1 and CDR2 from the germline V gene are SGDLS and YYNGEE.

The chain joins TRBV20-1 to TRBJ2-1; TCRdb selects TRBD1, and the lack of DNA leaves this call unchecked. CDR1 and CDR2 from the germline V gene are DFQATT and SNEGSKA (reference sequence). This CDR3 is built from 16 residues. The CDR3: CSALPQVWDSYNEQFF.

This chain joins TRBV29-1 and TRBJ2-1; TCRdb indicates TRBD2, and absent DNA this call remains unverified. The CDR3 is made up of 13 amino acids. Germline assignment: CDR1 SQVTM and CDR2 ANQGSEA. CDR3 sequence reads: CSVADGGGHEQFF.

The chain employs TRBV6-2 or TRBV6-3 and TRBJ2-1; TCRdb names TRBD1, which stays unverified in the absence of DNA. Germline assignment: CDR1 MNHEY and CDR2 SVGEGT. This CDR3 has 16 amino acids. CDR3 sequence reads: CASSWSGQKTDNEQFF.

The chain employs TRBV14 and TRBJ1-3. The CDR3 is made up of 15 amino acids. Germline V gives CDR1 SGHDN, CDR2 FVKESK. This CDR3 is CASSRLAGTSNTIYF.

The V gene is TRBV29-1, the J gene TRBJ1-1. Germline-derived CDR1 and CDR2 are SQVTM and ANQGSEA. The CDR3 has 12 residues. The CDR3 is CSVPRRGTEAFF. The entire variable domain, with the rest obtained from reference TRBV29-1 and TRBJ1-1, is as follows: SAVISQKPSRDICQRGTSLTIQCQVDSQVTMMFWYRQQPGQSLTLIATANQGSEATYESGFVIDKFPISRPNLTFSTLTVSNMSPEDSSIYLCSVPRRGTEAFFGQGTRLTVV.

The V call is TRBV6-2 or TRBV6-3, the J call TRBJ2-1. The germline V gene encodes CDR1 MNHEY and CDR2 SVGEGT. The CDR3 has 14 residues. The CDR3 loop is CASRLMGWNNEQFF.

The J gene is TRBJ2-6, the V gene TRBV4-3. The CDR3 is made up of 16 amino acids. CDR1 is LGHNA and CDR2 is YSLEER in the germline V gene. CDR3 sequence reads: CASSQGTGSGANVLTF.

CDR3: CASSRWPLGRKNEKLFF. The rearrangement links TRBV23-1 to TRBJ1-4; the TCRdb call, TRBD1, lacks DNA for checking. TRBV23-1 is flagged as an ORF with uncertain function. The CDR3 loop spans 17 amino acids.

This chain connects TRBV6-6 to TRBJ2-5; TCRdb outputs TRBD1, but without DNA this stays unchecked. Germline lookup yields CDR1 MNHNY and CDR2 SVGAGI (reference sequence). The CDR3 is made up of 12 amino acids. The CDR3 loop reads CATRPGTETQYF.

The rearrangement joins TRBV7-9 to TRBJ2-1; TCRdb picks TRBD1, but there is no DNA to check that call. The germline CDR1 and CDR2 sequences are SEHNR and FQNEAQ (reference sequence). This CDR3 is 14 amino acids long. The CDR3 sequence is CASSPSRDREWQFF.

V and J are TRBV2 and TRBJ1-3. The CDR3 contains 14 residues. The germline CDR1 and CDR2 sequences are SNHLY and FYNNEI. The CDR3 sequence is CASSATDSGNTIYF.

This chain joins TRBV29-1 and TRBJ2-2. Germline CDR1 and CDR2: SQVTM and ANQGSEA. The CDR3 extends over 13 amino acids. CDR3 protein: CSVKGSNTGELFF.

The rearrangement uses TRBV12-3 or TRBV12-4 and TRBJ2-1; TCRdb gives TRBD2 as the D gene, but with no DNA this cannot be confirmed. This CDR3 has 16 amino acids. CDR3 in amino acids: CASSPHSGTSDGEQFF.

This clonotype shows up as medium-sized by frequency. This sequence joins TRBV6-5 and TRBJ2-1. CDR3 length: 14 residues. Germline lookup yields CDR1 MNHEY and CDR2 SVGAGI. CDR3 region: CASSTGGSYNEQFF.

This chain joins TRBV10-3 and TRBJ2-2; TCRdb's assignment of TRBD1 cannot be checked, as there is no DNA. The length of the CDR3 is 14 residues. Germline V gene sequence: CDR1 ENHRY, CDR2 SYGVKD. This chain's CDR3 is CAISPGPDTGELFF.